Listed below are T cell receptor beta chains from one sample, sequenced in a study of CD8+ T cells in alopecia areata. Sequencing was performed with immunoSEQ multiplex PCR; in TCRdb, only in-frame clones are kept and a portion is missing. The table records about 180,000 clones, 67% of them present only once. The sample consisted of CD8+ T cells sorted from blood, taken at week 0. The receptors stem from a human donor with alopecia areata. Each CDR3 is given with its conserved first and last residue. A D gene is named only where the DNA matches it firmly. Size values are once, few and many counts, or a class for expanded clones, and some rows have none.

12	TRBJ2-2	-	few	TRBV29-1	TGCAGCGTCGAGGAAACTCCCGGGGAGCTGTTTTTT	CSVEETPGELFF
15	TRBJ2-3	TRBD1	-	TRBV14	TGTGCCAGCAGCCATCCCGGGACAGGGACCGGTACGCAGTATTTT	CASSHPGTGTGTQYF
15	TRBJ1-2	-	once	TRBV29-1	TGCAGCGCCCTTCCGTCTTTACAGGGAAAGTATGGCTACACCTTC	CSALPSLQGKYGYTF
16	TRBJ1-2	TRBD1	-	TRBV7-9	TGTGCCAGCAGCTCAGATTGGACAGGGGTATTCTATGGCTACACCTTC	CASSSDWTGVFYGYTF
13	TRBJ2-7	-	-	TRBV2	TGTGCCAGCAAAACAGGGAGGGCCTACGAGCAGTACTTC	CASKTGRAYEQYF
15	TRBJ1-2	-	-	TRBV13	TGTGCCAGCAGCTTAGGTTCAAGCGCTAACTATGGCTACACCTTC	CASSLGSSANYGYTF
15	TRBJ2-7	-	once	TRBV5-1	TGCGCCAGCAGCCCTGACAGGGAGGAAGGCTACGAGCAGTACTTC	CASSPDREEGYEQYF
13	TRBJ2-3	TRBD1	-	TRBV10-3	TGTGCCATCACCCCCACAGGGGGGGATACGCAGTATTTT	CAITPTGGDTQYF
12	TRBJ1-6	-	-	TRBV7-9	TGTGCCAGCAGCACCACCTATTCACCCCTCCACTTT	CASSTTYSPLHF
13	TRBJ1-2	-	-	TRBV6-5	TGTGCCACCCTCCCCATCGAGGGGTATGGCTACACCTTC	CATLPIEGYGYTF
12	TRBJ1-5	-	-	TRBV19	TGTGCCAGGAAGGACCGGGGGCAGCCCCAGCATTTT	CARKDRGQPQHF
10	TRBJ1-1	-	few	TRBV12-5	TGTGCTACGAGGGGCACTGAAGCTTTCTTT	CATRGTEAFF
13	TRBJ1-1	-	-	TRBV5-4	TGTGCCAGCAGCTTGGGAGTAGGCACTGAAGCTTTCTTT	CASSLGVGTEAFF
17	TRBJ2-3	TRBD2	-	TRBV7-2	TGTGCCAGCAGCTTAGTTGCCGGGGGGGTTAGCACAGATACGCAGTATTTT	CASSLVAGGVSTDTQYF
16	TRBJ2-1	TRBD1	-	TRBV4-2	TGTGCCAGCAGTCCGTACCGGGACAGGGTCTACAATGAGCAGTTCTTC	CASSPYRDRVYNEQFF
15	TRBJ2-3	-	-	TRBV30	TGTGCCTGGAGTGTACGTGGGGGGCTAGGGGATACGCAGTATTTT	CAWSVRGGLGDTQYF
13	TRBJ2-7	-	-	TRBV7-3	TGTGCCAGCAGCCCCCGCGACGGCTACGAGCAGTACTTC	CASSPRDGYEQYF
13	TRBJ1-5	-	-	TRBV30	TGTGCCTGGAGTACGACGACCCATCAGCCCCAGCATTTT	CAWSTTTHQPQHF
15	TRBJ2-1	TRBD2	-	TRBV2	TGTGCCAGCAGTACCGGGACTAGCGGAAACAATGAGCAGTTCTTC	CASSTGTSGNNEQFF
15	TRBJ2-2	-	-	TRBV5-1	TGCGCCAGCAGCTTGGTTGGCCCGATCACCGGGGAGCTGTTTTTT	CASSLVGPITGELFF
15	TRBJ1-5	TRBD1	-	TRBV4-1	TGCGCCAGCAGCCAAGGACAGGGGGGAGGTCAGCCCCAGCATTTT	CASSQGQGGGQPQHF
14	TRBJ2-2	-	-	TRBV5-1	TGCGCCAGCAGTCCTCGACGGTACACCGGGGAGCTGTTTTTT	CASSPRRYTGELFF
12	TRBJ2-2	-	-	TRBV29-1	TGCAGCGTTGAACTAGGAGCCGGGGAGCTGTTTTTT	CSVELGAGELFF
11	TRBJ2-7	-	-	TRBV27	TGTGCCAGCGGATCCCAACGCGAGCAGTACTTC	CASGSQREQYF
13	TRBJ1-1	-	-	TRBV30	TGTGCCTGGGACGTAACAGGGAACACTGAAGCTTTCTTT	CAWDVTGNTEAFF
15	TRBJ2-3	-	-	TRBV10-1	TGCGCCAGCAGTGACCTACCACAGGGTACAGATACGCAGTATTTT	CASSDLPQGTDTQYF
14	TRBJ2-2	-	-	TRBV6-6	TGTGCCAGCAGGACAGCGACTAACACCGGGGAGCTGTTTTTT	CASRTATNTGELFF
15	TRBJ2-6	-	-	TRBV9	TGTGCCAGCAGCTTTCAAGGACGGGTGGCCAACGTCCTGACTTTC	CASSFQGRVANVLTF
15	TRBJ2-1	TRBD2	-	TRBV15	TGTGCCACCAGCCCTGGGACTAGCGCCAACAATGAGCAGTTCTTC	CATSPGTSANNEQFF
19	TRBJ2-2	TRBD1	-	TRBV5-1	TGCGCCAGCAGCTTGTTTGAATTCGTGGGACAGGGGCCCGCCGGGGAGCTGTTTTTT	CASSLFEFVGQGPAGELFF
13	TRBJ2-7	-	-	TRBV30	TGTGCCTGGAGCTTCGGGGGCGGATACGAGCAGTACTTC	CAWSFGGGYEQYF
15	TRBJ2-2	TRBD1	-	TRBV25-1	TGTGCCAGCAGTGATCTCGGGACAGGGTCCGGGGAGCTGTTTTTT	CASSDLGTGSGELFF
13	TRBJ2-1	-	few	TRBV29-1	TGCAGCGTTGAAGGGGGAGCCTACAATGAGCAGTTCTTC	CSVEGGAYNEQFF
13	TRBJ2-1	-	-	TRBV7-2	TGTGCCAGCAGCTTAGTTGGCACGGGTGAGCAGTTCTTC	CASSLVGTGEQFF
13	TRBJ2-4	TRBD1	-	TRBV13	TGTGCCAGCAGCTCCGAACAGGGGAACATTCAGTACTTC	CASSSEQGNIQYF
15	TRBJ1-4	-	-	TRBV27	TGTGCCAGCAGGGCCTATGGGGGGATGAAGGAAAAACTGTTTTTT	CASRAYGGMKEKLFF
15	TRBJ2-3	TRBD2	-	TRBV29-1	TGCAGCGTCGCACTAGCGGGGCTTAGCACAGATACGCAGTATTTT	CSVALAGLSTDTQYF
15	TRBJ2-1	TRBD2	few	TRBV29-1	TGCAGCGTAGACGGACTAGCGGGGGGACGGGATGAGCAGTTCTTC	CSVDGLAGGRDEQFF
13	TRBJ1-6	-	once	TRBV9	TGTGCCAGCAGCGTAGGGGACGCGGGAGCCCTCCACTTT	CASSVGDAGALHF
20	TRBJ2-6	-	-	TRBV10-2	TGCGCCAGCAAACCGGCGGTGTGGGGGGCGGGTAACTCTGGGGCCAACGTCCTGACTTTC	CASKPAVWGAGNSGANVLTF
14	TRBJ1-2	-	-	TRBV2	TGTGCCGTCCCGGGGGCAGACTCTAACTATGGCTACACCTTC	CAVPGADSNYGYTF
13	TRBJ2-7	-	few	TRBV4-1	TGCGCCAGCAGCCCACCGGGACACTACGAGCAGTACTTC	CASSPPGHYEQYF
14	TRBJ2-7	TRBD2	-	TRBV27	TGTGCCAGCAGTGCGGGGGGCATTTACTACGAGCAGTACTTC	CASSAGGIYYEQYF
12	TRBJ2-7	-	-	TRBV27	TGTGCCAGCAGTAGACTCATGGGCGAGCAGTACTTC	CASSRLMGEQYF
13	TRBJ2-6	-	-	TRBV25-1	TGTGCCAGCAGTCTCGGGGGGGCCAACGTCCTGACTTTC	CASSLGGANVLTF
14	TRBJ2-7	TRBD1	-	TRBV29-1	TGCAGCGTCTCGACCGGACAGGTCATCTACGAGCAGTACTTC	CSVSTGQVIYEQYF
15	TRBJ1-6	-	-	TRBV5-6	TGTGCCAGCAGCTTGGGGGACGGTCTTGGATCACCCCTCCACTTT	CASSLGDGLGSPLHF
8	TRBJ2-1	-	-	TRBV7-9	TGTGCCAGCAGCCCGGAGTTCTTC	CASSPEFF
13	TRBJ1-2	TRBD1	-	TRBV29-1	TGCAGCGTTCCGACAGGGGGCTACTATGGCTACACCTTC	CSVPTGGYYGYTF
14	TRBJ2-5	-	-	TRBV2	TGTGCCAGCAGCCGGGACTCGAGTGGAGAGACCCAGTACTTC	CASSRDSSGETQYF
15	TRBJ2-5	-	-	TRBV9	TGTGCCAGCAGCGTAGGGACAACATCTTTTGAGACCCAGTACTTC	CASSVGTTSFETQYF
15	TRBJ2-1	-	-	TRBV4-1	TGCGCCAGCAGCCAAGGGATTGGGGGCGGCCTAGCGGAGTTCTTC	CASSQGIGGGLAEFF
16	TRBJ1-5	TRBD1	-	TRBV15	TGTGCCACCAGCACCGACAGGGGTTATAGCAATCAGCCCCAGCATTTT	CATSTDRGYSNQPQHF
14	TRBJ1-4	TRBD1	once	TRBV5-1	TGCGCCAGCTCTGGGGACAGGGACTACGAAAAACTGTTTTTT	CASSGDRDYEKLFF
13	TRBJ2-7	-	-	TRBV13	TGTGCCAGCAGCTTGGGCCGAACCTACGAGCAGTACTTC	CASSLGRTYEQYF